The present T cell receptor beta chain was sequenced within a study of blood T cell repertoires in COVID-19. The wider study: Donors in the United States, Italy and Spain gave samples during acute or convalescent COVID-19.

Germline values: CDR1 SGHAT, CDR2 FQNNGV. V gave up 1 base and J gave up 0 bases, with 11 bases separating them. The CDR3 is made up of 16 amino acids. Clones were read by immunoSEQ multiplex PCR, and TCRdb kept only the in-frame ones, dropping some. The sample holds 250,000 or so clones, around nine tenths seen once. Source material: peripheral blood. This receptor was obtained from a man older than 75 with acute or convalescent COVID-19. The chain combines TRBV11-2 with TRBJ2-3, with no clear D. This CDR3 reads CASSLGASDSTDTQYF. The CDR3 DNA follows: TGTGCCAGCAGCTTAGGAGCGAGCGACAGCACAGATACGCAGTATTTT.